These 4 T cell receptor beta chains were all obtained from the same sample, sequenced in a study of blood T cells in healthy people across ages. Using a J-beta primer mix together with a sample-barcoded 5' primer, a second PCR was run for roughly 7 to 11 cycles. MiXCR, applied by TCRdb to the 5' RACE reads, yields one record per CDR3 protein. The sample has 1.5 million to 1.8 million distinct CDR3 sequences, about 45% seen once. The source material was blood. These receptors all stem from a young woman in good health.

Remarks on this clonotype: A much larger clone differs from this one at a single base, so this may be a read error. V and J are TRBV7-2 and TRBJ1-2; D is undetermined. In germline, CDR1 is SGHTA, CDR2 FQGNSA. This CDR3 has 14 amino acids. Trimming removed 7 bases from V and 4 bases from J, with 16 bases in between. In DNA, the CDR3 is TGTGCCAGCAACCCTGGGATGGCACCCTATGGCTACACCTTC. Its protein is CASNPGMAPYGYTF.

V gene TRBV21-1 combines with J gene TRBJ1-1; TRBD1, the table's D call, was not compared with the DNA. TRBV21-1 is reported as a pseudogene. The CDR3 spans 18 residues. The CDR3 is CASSKEATPGLLNTEAFF. CDR3 bases: TGTGCCAGCAGCAAAGAGGCCACCCCGGGACTCCTGAACACTGAAGCTTTCTTT.

The chain recombines TRBV9 with TRBJ2-7; tentative D call: TRBD2 (5 bases). CDR1 and CDR2 from the germline V gene are SGDLS and YYNGEE. The V end lost 0 bases, the J end lost 2 bases, and 12 bases lay between the germline ends. The length of the CDR3 is 15 residues. The CDR3 loop reads CASSVGRTDTYEQYF. For the CDR3, the DNA is TGTGCCAGCAGCGTAGGAAGGACTGATACCTACGAGCAGTACTTC.

The chain couples TRBV6-6 to TRBJ1-1; D remains unclear. V lost 4 bases to trimming and J lost 1 base, with 13 bases between them. CDR3 length equals 15 residues. Germline lookup yields CDR1 MNHNY and CDR2 SVGAGI (reference sequence). The CDR3 is CASSCPGLENTEAFF. As DNA, the CDR3 is TGTGCCAGCAGTTGCCCCGGACTCGAGAACACTGAAGCTTTCTTT.